The T cell receptor (beta chain) described here comes from a study of cytomegalovirus exposure and HLA in healthy donors (dated by TCRdb to between 2016 and 2019). Notes on the research overall: An earlier analysis of roughly 500 of the donors reported about 260 Gb of sequence data and around 110 million unique TCR beta sequences obtained from 150 million to 200 million T cells. Roughly 300 gigabases of sequencing data and 91 million or so unique TCR sequences made up an early release that covered 500 to 700 HLA-typed donors. The genetic ancestry cluster associated with self-reported Caucasian donors included 81% of the approximately 410 genotyped donors. The study was designed to test whether signatures of past pathogen exposure could be identified by cataloging public T cell receptors. Using immunosequencing, the study profiled T cell repertoires from 666 subjects and related those repertoires to cytomegalovirus serostatus. Along with the roughly 670-subject first cohort, a separate validation cohort of over 90 different subjects was used. The study combined high-throughput TCR immunosequencing, statistical association of individual TCRs with disease status, and machine learning to predict cytomegalovirus infection status. In a later analysis, previously published TCR beta repertoires from 500 to 750 donors were re-analyzed and high-resolution HLA genotyping was added so that TCR occurrence patterns could be studied. Rather than drawing on any new phenotypic data, the later analysis identified candidate immune exposures from TCR beta sequences and the way those sequences occurred across donors. An earlier analysis of 450 to 750 of the donors used high-throughput TCR beta sequencing to judge whether each TCR beta V gene segment behaved as functional or pseudogenic. Donor age, sex, ethnicity and CMV serostatus were compiled alongside the repertoire data. In a later genetic analysis, genome-wide SNP genotypes for about 60% of the 666 donors were used, and that subset was treated as a discovery cohort. Every discovery cohort repertoire had been produced on one sequencing platform. HLA typing covered class I and class II loci at four-digit resolution. Typing coverage varied by locus: roughly 620-630 donors for A, B, C, DRB1 and DQB1; 500 to 550 for DQA1; over 600 for DPA1; 400 to 480 for DPB1. Because of strong linkage in the cohort, roughly five DR-DQ haplotypes were treated as single units for association and clustering. Among 300 to 500 genotyped donors of the cohort, an average of roughly 230,000 unique TCR beta nucleotide sequences was sequenced per donor, of which 15% to 20% were non-productive.

Broader findings and caveats from the paper: At a false discovery rate of 0.05, a later analysis linked approximately 18,000 TCR beta sequences to specific HLA alleles. The sequencing pipeline was judged likely to have produced a cluster of highly shared sequence variants as a technical artifact. According to a later analysis, TCR association rates differed among HLA loci, with DRB1 alleles showing the most associated TCRs and HLA-C alleles showing the fewest. The authors suggested that the approach could potentially be generalized to other disease states and immunological phenotypes. The study listed 150 to 200 TCR beta chains as associated with cytomegalovirus. When HLA alleles, especially DR and DQ, strongly co-occurred, TCR associations were difficult to assign to individual alleles. According to a later analysis, parvovirus B19, influenza, CMV and Epstein-Barr virus appeared linked to several top co-occurrence clusters. Roughly uniform sequencing depth across donors was assumed in presence/absence analyses, although this assumption may not hold. An association between a missense DCLRE1C variant and V-gene and J-gene trimming of TCR beta chains was found in a later genetic analysis and replicated in an independent cohort. An earlier analysis of 450 to 750 of the donors showed that most TCR beta V segments appeared in productive rearrangements either about 87% or about 30% of the time, which broadly matched IMGT annotations. According to a later genetic analysis, donors in an Asian-associated ancestry cluster had fewer N-insertions in productive TCRs than the approximately 650-donor mean. The classifier was reported to diagnose cytomegalovirus status with high specificity and sensitivity in both the original and validation cohorts. Because the 87-base-pair reads could not distinguish some IMGT-functional V segments, including TRBV6-2 and TRBV6-3, those segments were excluded. The only immune exposure information available for the cohort was CMV serostatus. Correlated functional status among segregating V segments might reflect linkage disequilibrium, but an unknown experimental factor could not be ruled out. A further reported finding was that TCR beta sequences accurately predicted the HLA-A and HLA-B alleles for most subjects in the first cohort. Compared with equally common non-associated chains, HLA-associated TCR beta chains in a later analysis were more clonally expanded and had lower generation probabilities. In vitro tests confirmed that three of the cytomegalovirus-associated TCR beta chains recognize cytomegalovirus antigens. Only TCR beta chains were sequenced in this cohort, and the absence of alpha or paired-chain data limited detectable features. Across donors, most TCR sequences were observed very rarely, whereas some public TCRs were present in many individuals. Approximately 16 rarely observed V segments, including chromosome 9 orphons, were excluded from the earlier analysis of 550 to 700 of the donors because counts were too low. Because some donors lacked HLA typing at each locus, the association tests relied only on the typed subset. Most CMV-associated TCR beta chains appeared to be HLA-restricted in a later analysis, and the HLA associations seemed to be driven largely by CMV exposure.

As concerns this clone: What this receptor recognizes is not known. Base qualities are missing; no much larger clone stands one base away.

The cohort consisted of 600 to 750 healthy bone marrow donors. At the time of sampling, every cohort member was nominally healthy, though immune exposures that went unrecorded were likely present. The donor tested CMV seronegative and was one of the 352 seronegative cohort members. Every donor gave a peripheral blood sample, and the peripheral blood mononuclear cells from that sample were used for TCR beta sequencing. Genomic DNA extraction from the blood cell samples was performed with the Qiagen DNeasy Blood Extraction Kit. The germline V gene gives CDR1 as SGHAT and CDR2 as FQNNGV. The germline V and J ends show losses of 3 bases and 11 bases respectively, and no gene match explains 1 base of the junction. The CDR3 contains 11 residues, cysteine and phenylalanine counted. The kept DNA is CDR3 alone, 33 bases in frame from the first base. Receptor amplification or capture employed the immunoSEQ multiplex PCR assay. For the multiplex PCR, a mixture combining 60 forward primers for TCR Vbeta segments and 13 reverse primers for TCR Jbeta segments was used. Amplification of the CDR3 region of rearranged TCR beta genes was performed with a multiplex PCR assay on genomic DNA. The amplified TCR beta libraries were sequenced on the Illumina HiSeq System as 87-base-pair reads. Per the authors' processing: In a later analysis, 77 million or so unique TCR beta chains were counted across the roughly 670 repertoires, and some 10 million of these chains were shared by at least two donors. To remove PCR and sequencing errors, raw reads were error-corrected and collapsed into unique sequences using a nearest-neighbor algorithm that merged closely related sequences. To assign V, D and J gene segments, CDR3 sequences were aligned to IMGT reference sequences. For a sequence to be retained, a match of at least six nucleotides to both a V gene segment and a J gene segment was required. A rearrangement was called productive if the CDR3 had no stop codons and remained in frame with V and J, and every other rearrangement was called non-productive. CDR3 was defined by IMGT convention, running from the second conserved V-encoded cysteine to the conserved J-encoded phenylalanine. Sequences without an unambiguous match to a single V gene segment were excluded from the earlier analysis of 500 to 700 of the donors. An earlier analysis of a few hundred of the donors called V segments functional above 56.7% productive rearrangements and segregating when the between-donor standard deviation exceeded 5%. A statistical classification framework was built for diagnosing cytomegalovirus status from the catalog of TCR beta chain sequences. A later analysis assigned V and J genes by comparing TCR nucleotide sequences with IMGT/GENE-DB human TR gene sequences. In a later analysis, CDR3 sequences and most-parsimonious VDJ recombination scenarios were assigned using the TCRdist pipeline. In a later analysis, every TCR beta chain was defined by the combination of its CDR3 amino acid sequence and its V-gene family, and reads without a unique V-gene family were dropped. In a later analysis, fewer than 650 highly shared, low-generation-probability nucleotide sequences were removed to address suspected cross-contamination and a sequencing artifact. In a later analysis, a clonal expansion index for each public chain was calculated from normalized within-repertoire ranks of inferred template counts. In a later analysis, generation probabilities were computed with a VDJ recombination model fitted to out-of-frame rearrangements, and the resulting probabilities were checked against IGoR. In a later analysis, hypergeometric tests were used to score TCR-TCR, TCR-HLA and TCR-CMV co-occurrence, with a repertoire-size bias correction applied to TCR pairs. A later analysis estimated false discovery rates by permuting HLA or CMV assignments 20 times. In a later analysis, co-occurring TCRs were grouped with DBSCAN, and TCRdist sequence similarity was added when clustering was performed within HLA-allele-positive subsets. Repertoires with fewer than 30,000 or more than 120,000 public chains, plus five repertoires with anomalous nucleotide sharing, were excluded from co-occurrence clustering. TCRdb mirrors the immuneACCESS table, restricted to in-frame sequences. Some clones are absent from its copies; in checked studies, under half trace to an unresolved V gene, and the reason for the others is unknown. V, J and clone size derive from that table, while D and trimming were established from the DNA sequence. The sample table holds 140,000 to 150,000 clones, of which around 82% were seen once. 2.5% to 3.5% of the sample belongs to the ten largest clones.

The chain is assembled from TRBV11-2 and TRBJ2-7, and 10 junctional nucleotides match TRBD1. The sequenced material came from PBMCs. The sequence was collected from a female donor in good health and CMV-seronegative. The DNA reads as follows: TGTGCCAGCAGCTTGGGACAGGGGAAGTACTTC. Protein translation: CASSLGQGKYF.